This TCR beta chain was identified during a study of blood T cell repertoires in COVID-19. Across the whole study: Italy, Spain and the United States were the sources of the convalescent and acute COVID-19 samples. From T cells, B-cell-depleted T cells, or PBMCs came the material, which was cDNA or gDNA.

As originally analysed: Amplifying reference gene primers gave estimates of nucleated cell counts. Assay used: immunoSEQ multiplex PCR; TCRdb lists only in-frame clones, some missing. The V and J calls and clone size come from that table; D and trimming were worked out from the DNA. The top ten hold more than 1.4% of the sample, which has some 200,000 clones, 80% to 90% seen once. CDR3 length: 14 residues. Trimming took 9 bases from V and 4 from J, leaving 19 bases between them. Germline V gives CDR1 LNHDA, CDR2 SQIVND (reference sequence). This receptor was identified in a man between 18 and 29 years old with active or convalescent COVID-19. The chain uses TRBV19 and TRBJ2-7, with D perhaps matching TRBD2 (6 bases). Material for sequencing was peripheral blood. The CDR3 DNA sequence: TGTGCCAGCTCTAGGGCCGGCGGGGTTTACGAGCAGTACTTC. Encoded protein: CASSRAGGVYEQYF.